This T cell receptor (beta chain) came from a study of regulatory T cells in long-lasting Graves disease. Study overall: Graves' cases, newly diagnosed, had used antithyroid drugs under 3 months.

V shed 6 bases, J shed 1 base, and the junction held 8 bases outside the gene matches. The CDR3 runs to 15 residues. Germline V gene data show CDR1 as MNHNS and CDR2 as SASEGT. This clonotype was observed many times. Researchers made TCR beta libraries by using iRepertoire HTBI primers and running Arm-PCR on CDR3 regions. MiXCR, applied by TCRdb to the multiplex PCR reads, yields one record per CDR3 protein. The repertoire holds just over 600,000 distinct CDR3 sequences, around 17% seen once, with about 17% in the top ten. Time point indicated: newly diagnosed GD, antithyroid drugs for less than 3 months. PBMCs provided the RNA from which the TCR library was made. Xi'an, China, was home to the endocrinology department that provided patients. A further study also used this sample, focusing on T cells in Graves' hyperthyroidism and ophthalmopathy.

Sequenced material: peripheral blood mononuclear cells (PBMCs), taken at new diagnosis, from a patient treated with antithyroid drugs. This clonotype was obtained from a woman aged 30 to 39 with Graves disease. This chain joins TRBV6-1 and TRBJ1-1, with TRBD1 matching over 7 bases. The CDR3 spells CASRHDRVANTEAFF. The CDR3 region has the DNA TGTGCCAGCAGACACGACAGGGTGGCGAACACTGAAGCTTTCTTT.